The 19 T cell receptor beta chains below come from one sample, sequenced in a study of T cell repertoires in cytomegalovirus infection (dated by TCRdb to about 2019). Sequencer: Illumina HiSeq 1500. Using fastp at Q25 and MiXCR, TCRdb reprocessed the public reads and kept productive beta chains. When rows share a CDR3 protein, they turn into one entry using the most common DNA and genes. The sample table contains 250,000 to 300,000 distinct CDR3 sequences; only one count was recorded for about 26% of them. The ten largest make up approximately 13% of the sample. Sequenced sample: PBMCs. The receptors shown here come from a human donor in good health (CMV status not recorded). Some clones in this sample may be carry-over from other donors' samples.

This clonotype came up many times. J is TRBJ2-5 and V is TRBV7-2; unclear D gene. From germline, CDR1 is SGHTA and CDR2 FQGNSA. The CDR3 sequence is 11 residues long. The ends were cut back, 4 bases at V and 4 bases at J, with 4 bases in the middle. CDR3 amino acids: CASSSAETQYF. Here the CDR3 DNA reads TGTGCCAGCAGCTCCGCAGAGACCCAGTACTTC. Supplemented by reference TRBV7-2 and TRBJ2-5, the full variable domain reads GAGVSQSPSNKVTEKGKDVELRCDPISGHTALYWYRQSLGQGLEFLIYFQGNSAPDKSGLPSDRFSAERTGGSVSTLTIQRTQQEDSAVYLCASSSAETQYFGPGTRLLVL.

This clonotype showed up many times. The V and J genes are TRBV7-9 and TRBJ2-1; TRBD1 matches 8 bases. V gave up 5 bases and J gave up 2 bases; unmatched junction bases: 8. CDR1 and CDR2 from the germline V gene are SEHNR and FQNEAQ (reference sequence). The CDR3 runs 16 residues. The CDR3 protein is CASSDSGQGAYNEQFF. CDR3 sequence (DNA): TGTGCCAGCAGCGATAGCGGACAGGGAGCCTACAATGAGCAGTTCTTC.

In this sample, this clonotype turned up many times. J is TRBJ1-5 and V is TRBV7-2; the match to TRBD1 covers 9 bases. This CDR3 is built from 16 residues. CDR1 and CDR2 (germline): SGHTA, FQGNSA. V dropped 5 bases and J dropped 7; count of bases not matched to a gene: 12. CDR3 loop: CASSPGDRVGRQPQHF. The CDR3 nucleotides are TGTGCCAGCAGCCCCGGGGACAGGGTGGGAAGGCAGCCCCAGCATTTT.

The CDR3 sequence is CSAPAVQETQYF. The CDR3 DNA reads TGCAGTGCTCCGGCGGTTCAAGAGACCCAGTACTTC. The rearrangement links TRBV20-1 to TRBJ2-5; D call uncertain. This CDR3 has 12 amino acids. Between the trimmed V and J ends, which lost 5 bases and 2 bases, there was a span of 9 bases. Germline V CDR1 and CDR2: DFQATT, SNEGSKA (reference sequence).

This clonotype was observed a handful of times. V gene TRBV7-6 combines with J gene TRBJ2-3, with 8 positions matching TRBD2. The V segment lost 7 bases and the J segment 0 bases; nucleotides outside the gene matches: 12. The CDR3 extends over 17 amino acids. Germline lookup yields CDR1 SGHVS and CDR2 FNYEAQ. CDR3 sequence reads: CASTKGRGGSSTDTQYF. The CDR3 bases are TGTGCCAGCACCAAAGGTCGGGGGGGATCCAGCACAGATACGCAGTATTTT.

This clonotype has a handful of counts. The V call is TRBV5-8, the J call TRBJ2-3; 8 bases agree with TRBD1. The germline gives CDR1 SGHTS, CDR2 YDEGEE. V shed 3 bases and J 0 bases; nucleotides not matched to a gene: 3. The CDR3 covers 15 residues. CDR3 amino acids: CASSSGQGSTDTQYF. CDR3 DNA sequence: TGTGCCAGCAGCTCAGGACAGGGAAGCACAGATACGCAGTATTTT.

V gene TRBV24-1 combines with J gene TRBJ2-1; 10 bases are shared with TRBD2. Germline V CDR1 and CDR2: KGHDR, SFDVKD. The junction had 13 bases not matched to a gene; V was cut back by 3 bases and J by 3 bases. This CDR3 spans 19 amino acids. The CDR3 DNA is TGTGCCACCAGTGATCCAGGAGGTGCAGCGGGAGGGGTCTACAATGAGCAGTTCTTC. Translated, it gives CATSDPGGAAGGVYNEQFF.

The sample holds many counts of this clonotype. The V gene is TRBV6-1, the J gene TRBJ2-3; possible D gene TRBD2, 7 bases. Germline loops: CDR1 MNHNS, CDR2 SASEGT. The CDR3 consists of 13 residues. Trimming shortened V by 6 bases and J by 7 bases, and 14 bases separated the two germline ends. The DNA of the CDR3 is TGTGCCAGCAGACCTGGGGGGGCATATACGCAGTATTTT. Translation: CASRPGGAYTQYF.

This clonotype was seen a handful of times. The CDR3 here is CASSLPPGAYNEQFF. The CDR3 bases are TGTGCCAGCAGCTTACCCCCGGGGGCCTACAATGAGCAGTTCTTC. The V and J genes are TRBV7-9 and TRBJ2-1; weak D call: TRBD2 (6 bases). The CDR3 spans 15 residues. V was shortened by 2 bases and J by 2 bases, with 10 bases between the two germline ends. The germline V gene has CDR1 SEHNR and CDR2 FQNEAQ (reference sequence). Filled out from reference TRBV7-9 and TRBJ2-1, the complete variable domain reads DTGVSQNPRHKITKRGQNVTFRCDPISEHNRLYWYRQTLGQGPEFLTYFQNEAQLEKSRLLSDRFSAERPKGSFSTLEIQRTEQGDSAMYLCASSLPPGAYNEQFFGPGTRLTVL.

There are many counts of this clonotype. This chain connects TRBV4-1 to TRBJ2-5; 9 nucleotides match TRBD2. The V gene's germline CDR1 is MGHRA and CDR2 YSYEKL. The CDR3 loop spans 16 amino acids. V dropped 1 base and J dropped 4; count of bases not matched to a gene: 7. The CDR3 sequence is CASSQVSGSGGETQYF. CDR3 coding DNA: TGCGCCAGCAGCCAAGTATCGGGTAGCGGGGGAGAGACCCAGTACTTC.

The chain is built from TRBV29-1 and TRBJ2-5; 8 bases are a match to TRBD1. The ends lost 4 bases at V and 4 bases at J; junction bases unmatched: 5. Per germline, CDR1 SQVTM and CDR2 ANQGSEA. CDR3 length equals 13 residues. In DNA form, the CDR3 reads TGCAGCGTTGGATTTACAGGGGGAGAGACCCAGTACTTC. Its protein is CSVGFTGGETQYF.

There are many counts of this clonotype. The chain links TRBV7-9 to TRBJ2-4; D uncertain. CDR3 length: 15 amino acids. Trimming took off 5 bases at V and 0 bases at J, with 11 bases between the two ends. Germline V gene data show CDR1 as SEHNR and CDR2 as FQNEAQ (reference sequence). The CDR3 here is CASSRSAVAKNIQYF. CDR3 coding DNA: TGTGCCAGCAGCCGGAGTGCCGTAGCCAAAAACATTCAGTACTTC.

This clonotype was seen more than once but under ten times. The V gene is TRBV6-1, the J gene TRBJ2-7; maybe TRBD1 (5 bases). V was trimmed by 7 bases and J by 2 bases, leaving 15 bases between them. The germline V gene encodes CDR1 MNHNS and CDR2 SASEGT. There are 14 residues in the CDR3. DNA of the CDR3: TGTGCCAGCAAAAGGGGCGAGACGGCCTACGAGCAGTACTTC. This translates into CASKRGETAYEQYF.

This clonotype was seen a few times. V is TRBV7-2 and J is TRBJ2-1; the D gene is possibly TRBD2 (6 bases). The germline V gene encodes CDR1 SGHTA and CDR2 FQGNSA. The ends were cut back, 5 bases at V and 8 bases at J, with 19 bases in the middle. The CDR3 contains 15 residues. CDR3 DNA: TGTGCCAGCAGCAAAATGGGCCCTCGCGGGGATGAGCAGTTCTTC. As protein: CASSKMGPRGDEQFF.

On this clonotype: A clone one base away is much larger, so this may be a read error. The gene calls are TRBV28 and TRBJ2-3; 8 nucleotides match TRBD1. This CDR3 is 15 amino acids long. Germline values: CDR1 MDHEN, CDR2 SYDVKM. Trimming at V came to 10 bases and at J to 0 bases, leaving 9 bases not matched to a gene. DNA of the CDR3: TGTGCCACCAGACAACAGGGGGAAAGCACAGATACGCAGTATTTT. Amino acid sequence: CATRQQGESTDTQYF. Supplemented by reference TRBV28 and TRBJ2-3, the full variable domain reads DVKVTQSSRYLVKRTGEKVFLECVQDMDHENMFWYRQDPGLGLRLIYFSYDVKMKEKGDIPEGYSVSREKKERFSLILESASTNQTSMYLCATRQQGESTDTQYFGPGTRLTVL.

This rearrangement joins TRBV24-1 to TRBJ1-2; 9 nucleotides agree with TRBD1. The V gene end was trimmed by 3 bases and the J gene end by 2 bases; junction bases not matched to a gene: 3. The CDR3 consists of 15 residues. Germline V CDR1 and CDR2: KGHDR, SFDVKD. The CDR3 loop reads CATSDPTGGNYGYTF. The CDR3 bases are TGTGCCACCAGTGATCCGACAGGGGGGAACTATGGCTACACCTTC.

This chain connects TRBV28 to TRBJ2-5; tentative D call: TRBD2 (6 bases). Trimming shortened V by 4 bases and J by 0 bases, and 24 bases separated the two germline ends. This CDR3 region has 19 residues. Germline V lookup: CDR1 MDHEN, CDR2 SYDVKM. The CDR3 is CASSSEGPISRPNQETQYF. The CDR3 DNA reads TGTGCCAGCAGTTCGGAGGGGCCGATCTCTCGCCCAAACCAAGAGACCCAGTACTTC.

V is TRBV3-1 and J is TRBJ2-1; a weak D match, TRBD1 (6 bases). Germline CDR1 reads LGHDT; CDR2 reads YNNKEL (reference sequence). V lost 1 base and J 9 bases, leaving 13 bases between the germline ends. This CDR3 has 14 amino acids. The CDR3 region is CASSQGVGAGEQFF. CDR3 in DNA: TGTGCCAGCAGCCAAGGGGTGGGGGCTGGTGAGCAGTTCTTC.

The chain couples TRBV6-6 to TRBJ2-3, with 8 bases fitting TRBD2. Losses at the gene ends were 4 bases for V and 3 bases for J; bases not matched to a gene: 6. From germline, CDR1 is MNHNY and CDR2 SVGAGI (reference sequence). The CDR3 runs to 15 residues. The CDR3 DNA reads as TGTGCCAGCAGTTCACCTAGCGGGTGGACAGATACGCAGTATTTT. It translates to CASSSPSGWTDTQYF.